The clone carrying this T cell receptor (beta chain) occurred a few times. Its specificity is unknown. The source of the sample is a study of T cell repertoires in ileal Crohn's disease. Study-wide findings and caveats: All patients with clonality above 26.8% had endoscopic recurrence.

CDR1 is MDHEN and CDR2 is SYDVKM in the germline V gene. The CDR3 has 14 amino acids. V was pared by 7 bases and J by 3 bases, with 6 bases of the junction left unmatched. Profiling relied on immunoSEQ multiplex PCR, and the TCRdb table lists in-frame clones only, not all of them. The sample holds 7,000 to 7,500 clones, 72% seen once. The time point denotes: proximal margin of the surgical specimen (macroscopically non-inflamed). What was sequenced was ileal tissue. This TCR was recovered from an adult with Crohn's disease. V gene TRBV28 combines with J gene TRBJ1-2; 9 bases are shared with TRBD1. CDR3 sequence reads: CASIWGQGDYGYTF. CDR3 bases: TGTGCCAGCATCTGGGGACAGGGAGACTATGGCTACACCTTC.